Below are 18 T cell receptor beta chains sequenced from a single sample in a study of blood T cell repertoires in COVID-19. The assay was immunoSEQ multiplex PCR, and TCRdb's table has in-frame clones only and misses some. The repertoire includes about 260,000 clones, around nine tenths of them detected once, and roughly 2% sits in the top ten. Sequencing was performed on peripheral blood. The origin of the receptors is a man under 40 with active or convalescent COVID-19.

The CDR3 nucleotides are TGTGCCAGCAGCCAAGAAGACAGTTTCCTCCTCTATGGCTACACCTTC. This sequence encodes CASSQEDSFLLYGYTF. The chain employs TRBV3-1 (or the pseudogene TRBV3-2) and TRBJ1-2, with a tentative D call TRBD1 (5 bases). Germline V CDR1 and CDR2: LGHDT, YNNKEL (reference sequence). Trimming removed 0 bases from V and 4 bases from J, with 15 bases in between. There are 16 residues in the CDR3.

Only one count was recorded for this clone. The germline gene is not matched at one end of the junction; a read error may be the cause. V gene TRBV6-2 or TRBV6-3 combines with J gene TRBJ2-1; 7 positions match TRBD1. The length of the CDR3 is 14 residues. Germline lookup yields CDR1 MNHEY and CDR2 SVGEGT. CDR3 bases: TGTGCCAGCAGTAACTCTCGAGGGGGCGGTGAGCAGTTCTTC. Translation: CASSNSRGGGEQFF.

Only a few counts were recorded for this clone. CDR3 residues: CASSPGSGHKNTEAFF. In nucleotides, the CDR3 is TGTGCCAGCAGCCCTGGTTCGGGACATAAGAACACTGAAGCTTTCTTT. This chain connects TRBV7-9 to TRBJ1-1; a possible D gene is TRBD1 (6 bases). V was trimmed by 5 bases and J by 1 base, leaving 17 bases between them. The CDR3 has 16 residues. In germline, CDR1 is SEHNR, CDR2 FQNEAQ (reference sequence).

Concerning this clone: The sample holds other DNA sequences that translate to the same CDR3. V usage is TRBV7-2 and J usage is TRBJ1-3, with a weak D call TRBD1 (5 bases). Trimming cost V 2 bases and J 0 bases, with 5 bases left between them. This CDR3 contains 14 residues. Germline V gene lookup returns CDR1 SGHTA and CDR2 FQGNSA. The CDR3 sequence is CASSLRGSGNTIYF. In DNA form, the CDR3 reads TGTGCCAGCAGCTTAAGGGGCTCTGGAAACACCATATATTTT.

The V and J genes are TRBV12-5 and TRBJ1-2; TRBD1 aligns across 8 bases. Germline lookup yields CDR1 LGHNT and CDR2 FRNRAP. The CDR3 has 11 amino acids. The V and J ends lost 6 bases and 8 bases, in that order; junction bases with no gene match: 2. The CDR3 is CASGTGDGYTF. CDR3 nucleotide sequence: TGTGCTAGTGGGACAGGGGACGGCTACACCTTC.

The V gene is TRBV5-4, the J gene TRBJ1-1; 7 bases align to TRBD1. This CDR3 contains 14 residues. The ends lost 3 bases at V and 1 base at J; junction bases unmatched: 3. Germline V gene lookup returns CDR1 SGHNT and CDR2 YYREEE (reference sequence). The CDR3 region has the DNA TGTGCCAGCAGCTGGGACAGAAAGAACACTGAAGCTTTCTTT. Translated, it gives CASSWDRKNTEAFF.

The chain recombines TRBV11-2 with TRBJ1-3, with D possibly TRBD1 on 6 matching bases. Trimming cost V 0 bases and J 0 bases, with 9 bases left between them. The germline CDR1 and CDR2 sequences are SGHAT and FQNNGV. The CDR3 length is 16 residues. The CDR3 DNA reads TGTGCCAGCAGCTTAGAAGGACAGAGCTCTGGAAACACCATATATTTT. It translates to CASSLEGQSSGNTIYF.

This clone turned up a few times. The gene calls are TRBV12-3 or TRBV12-4 and TRBJ1-5; D is undetermined. This CDR3 region has 13 residues. Trimming removed 2 bases at V and 4 bases at J, with 6 bases between. The CDR3 nucleotides are TGTGCCAGCAGTTTACTCGGTAATCAGCCCCAGCATTTT. It translates to CASSLLGNQPQHF.

The chain has TRBV19 and TRBJ2-5, with 7 bases lining up with TRBD1. The CDR3 contains 15 residues. The V segment lost 3 bases and the J segment 1 base; nucleotides outside the gene matches: 5. Germline CDR1 is LNHDA and CDR2 is SQIVND (reference sequence). The DNA for the CDR3 is TGTGCCAGTAGTATGTGGGGGACAGTCCAAGAGACCCAGTACTTC. Residues: CASSMWGTVQETQYF.

The chain has TRBV2 and TRBJ1-4; D is undetermined. Germline values: CDR1 SNHLY, CDR2 FYNNEI. V gave up 2 bases and J gave up 5 bases, with 9 bases separating them. The CDR3 loop spans 14 amino acids. As DNA, the CDR3 is TGTGCCAGCAGTGAATACAGCCCCAATGAAAAACTGTTTTTT. Its protein is CASSEYSPNEKLFF. The whole variable domain, remainder taken from reference TRBV2 and TRBJ1-4, is EPEVTQTPSHQVTQMGQEVILRCVPISNHLYFYWYRQILGQKVEFLVSFYNNEISEKSEIFDDQFSVERPDGSNFTLKIRSTKLEDSAMYFCASSEYSPNEKLFFGSGTQLSVL.

This clone occurred a few times. The gene calls are TRBV11-3 and TRBJ2-1; tentative D call: TRBD2 (5 bases). Looked up from germline, CDR1 is SGHNT and CDR2 is YENEEA. This CDR3 spans 13 amino acids. Trimming pared 1 base from V and 9 bases from J, leaving 10 bases between. CDR3 coding DNA: TGTGCCAGCAGCTTAGGGGGAGCCAGTGAGCAGTTCTTC. Translated: CASSLGGASEQFF. Supplemented by reference TRBV11-3 and TRBJ2-1, the full variable domain reads EAGVVQSPRYKIIEKKQPVAFWCNPISGHNTLYWYLQNLGQGPELLIRYENEEAVDDSQLPKDRFSAERLKGVDSTLKIQPAELGDSAVYLCASSLGGASEQFFGPGTRLTVL.

The rearrangement joins TRBV5-4 to TRBJ1-6, with D possibly TRBD1 on 5 matching bases. V was shortened by 4 bases and J by 7 bases, with 18 bases between the two germline ends. Germline V gene sequence: CDR1 SGHNT, CDR2 YYREEE (reference sequence). This CDR3 has 16 amino acids. CDR3 sequence: CASSGKTEVDNSPLHF. CDR3 nucleotides: TGTGCCAGCAGCGGAAAGACAGAGGTCGACAATTCACCCCTCCACTTT.

J is TRBJ1-4 and V is TRBV20-1; D is possibly TRBD1 (6 bases). The CDR3 length is 14 residues. V lost 3 bases to trimming and J lost 6 bases, with 14 bases between them. CDR1 DFQATT and CDR2 SNEGSKA come from the germline V gene (reference sequence). In nucleotides, the CDR3 is TGCAGTGCTAGTAGAGGGGGGGGTCATGAAAAACTGTTTTTT. Its protein product is CSASRGGGHEKLFF.

The rearrangement joins TRBV14 to TRBJ2-1; 11 bases map to TRBD1. V was pared by 7 bases and J by 2 bases, with 7 bases of the junction left unmatched. Looked up from germline, CDR1 is SGHDN and CDR2 is FVKESK. This CDR3 has 16 residues. The CDR3 DNA sequence: TGTGCCAGCAACGCGAGGGGACAGGGGGCCTACAATGAGCAGTTCTTC. It yields the protein CASNARGQGAYNEQFF.

The chain couples TRBV6-5 to TRBJ2-3; 7 positions match TRBD2. Per germline, CDR1 MNHEY and CDR2 SVGAGI. The CDR3 has 15 residues. V dropped 4 bases and J dropped 2; count of bases not matched to a gene: 6. CDR3 coding DNA: TGTGCCAGCAGTTCGCTCGGGGGGAACACAGATACGCAGTATTTT. Protein sequence: CASSSLGGNTDTQYF.

V is TRBV6-5 and J is TRBJ2-7, with D perhaps TRBD2 (6 bases). The CDR3 consists of 16 residues. Germline CDR1 and CDR2: MNHEY and SVGAGI. V dropped 0 bases and J dropped 1 base, with 13 bases sitting between them. The chain's CDR3 is CASSYSRRRGSYEQYF. The CDR3 nucleotides read TGTGCCAGCAGTTACTCGAGGAGGCGGGGTTCCTACGAGCAGTACTTC.

The rearrangement uses TRBV9 and TRBJ2-3; the match to TRBD1 covers 7 bases. This CDR3 comprises 13 residues. V lost 2 bases, J lost 5 bases, and 2 bases stayed unmatched. Germline values: CDR1 SGDLS, CDR2 YYNGEE. CDR3 sequence: CASSVAGGDTQYF. The CDR3 region has the DNA TGTGCCAGCAGCGTGGCAGGGGGAGATACGCAGTATTTT.

The chain carries TRBV6-2 or TRBV6-3 and TRBJ2-7; 8 bases line up with TRBD1. The CDR3 is 16 residues long. The germline V gene encodes CDR1 MNHEY and CDR2 SVGEGT. Trimming took 6 bases from V and 6 from J; bases not matched to a gene: 16. This CDR3 reads CASSTYPGQVLLEQYF. As DNA, the CDR3 is TGTGCCAGCAGCACCTACCCGGGACAGGTTCTCCTCGAGCAGTACTTC.